The rows below give T cell receptor beta chains drawn from one sample of a study of vaccination effects on CD4 cells after COVID-19. Assay: immunoSEQ multiplex PCR; the TCRdb copy retains only in-frame clones and omits some. There are approximately 30,000 clones in the sample; 73% occur only once, and about 9.4% lies in the top ten. No antigen is known for these receptors. The sample in question was CD4+ T cells from PBMCs cultured with HCoV-NL63 spike peptides, obtained after COVID-19 vaccination. All receptors derive from a human donor who received a COVID-19 vaccine. Each CDR3 is given with its conserved first and last residue. D genes are given only for firm matches. Clone size, where shown, is once, few, many, or a class for clones that have expanded.

D gene: TRBD2
clone size: .
V gene: TRBV6-4
J gene: TRBJ2-3
CDR3 protein: CASRSGATDTQYF
CDR3 DNA: TGTGCCAGCAGAAGCGGGGCCACAGATACGCAGTATTTT

D gene: .
clone size: .
V gene: TRBV7-6
J gene: TRBJ2-7
CDR3 protein: CASSLEFSGNLREQYF
CDR3 DNA: TGTGCCAGCAGCTTAGAGTTTAGCGGAAATCTCCGCGAGCAGTACTTC

D gene: TRBD1
clone size: .
V gene: TRBV6-5
J gene: TRBJ1-4
CDR3 protein: CAMGQPNEKLFF
CDR3 DNA: TGTGCCATGGGACAGCCGAATGAAAAACTGTTTTTT

D gene: .
clone size: .
V gene: TRBV11-3
J gene: TRBJ2-5
CDR3 protein: CASSGDRDQETQYF
CDR3 DNA: TGTGCCAGCAGCGGAGACCGGGATCAAGAGACCCAGTACTTC

D gene: .
clone size: .
V gene: TRBV5-4
J gene: TRBJ1-1
CDR3 protein: CASSLDVSSTEAFF
CDR3 DNA: TGTGCCAGCAGCTTGGATGTCAGTTCAACTGAAGCTTTCTTT

D gene: TRBD2
clone size: few
V gene: TRBV2
J gene: TRBJ2-7
CDR3 protein: CASSVTGGNYEQYF
CDR3 DNA: TGTGCCAGCAGTGTGACGGGGGGGAACTACGAGCAGTACTTC

D gene: TRBD2
clone size: .
V gene: TRBV5-6
J gene: TRBJ2-1
CDR3 protein: CASSLREGRYNEQFF
CDR3 DNA: TGTGCCAGCAGCTTAAGGGAGGGCCGTTACAATGAGCAGTTCTTC

D gene: .
clone size: .
V gene: TRBV20-1
J gene: TRBJ1-1
CDR3 protein: CSASEGFRTEAFF
CDR3 DNA: TGCAGTGCCAGTGAGGGGTTTCGGACTGAAGCTTTCTTT

D gene: .
clone size: few
V gene: TRBV7-8
J gene: TRBJ1-5
CDR3 protein: CASSLLIRGGQPQHF
CDR3 DNA: TGTGCCAGCAGCTTACTGATCAGGGGAGGGCAGCCCCAGCATTTT

D gene: TRBD1
clone size: few
V gene: TRBV5-1
J gene: TRBJ2-1
CDR3 protein: CASSLDRGYEQFF
CDR3 DNA: TGCGCCAGCAGCTTGGACAGGGGGTACGAGCAGTTCTTC

D gene: TRBD1
clone size: .
V gene: TRBV5-8
J gene: TRBJ1-2
CDR3 protein: CASSWTGDNGYTF
CDR3 DNA: TGTGCCAGCAGCTGGACAGGGGACAATGGCTACACCTTC

D gene: .
clone size: .
V gene: TRBV10-2
J gene: TRBJ1-5
CDR3 protein: CASSGNQGNQPQHF
CDR3 DNA: TGCGCCAGCAGTGGCAACCAGGGGAATCAGCCCCAGCATTTT

D gene: .
clone size: .
V gene: TRBV18
J gene: TRBJ2-5
CDR3 protein: CASSFLQASRGQETQYF
CDR3 DNA: TGTGCCAGCTCATTTCTCCAGGCCAGTAGGGGGCAAGAGACCCAGTACTTC

D gene: TRBD1
clone size: .
V gene: TRBV3-1/TRBV3-2
J gene: TRBJ2-7
CDR3 protein: CASTPTGAVVYEQYF
CDR3 DNA: TGTGCCAGCACCCCGACAGGGGCCGTGGTGTACGAGCAGTACTTC

D gene: .
clone size: few
V gene: TRBV15
J gene: TRBJ1-5
CDR3 protein: CATSRGFNQPQHF
CDR3 DNA: TGTGCCACCAGCAGGGGGTTTAATCAGCCCCAGCATTTT

D gene: .
clone size: .
V gene: TRBV5-6
J gene: TRBJ2-4
CDR3 protein: CASSLGQGKNIQYF
CDR3 DNA: TGTGCCAGCAGCTTGGGTCAGGGCAAAAACATTCAGTACTTC

D gene: .
clone size: few
V gene: TRBV7-2
J gene: TRBJ2-3
CDR3 protein: CASSLDPASLTDTQYF
CDR3 DNA: TGTGCCAGCAGCTTAGATCCGGCGTCCCTTACAGATACGCAGTATTTT

D gene: .
clone size: .
V gene: TRBV3-1/TRBV3-2
J gene: TRBJ2-1
CDR3 protein: CASSQPRPDEYNEQFF
CDR3 DNA: TGTGCCAGCAGCCAACCTAGACCAGATGAATACAATGAGCAGTTCTTC

D gene: .
clone size: .
V gene: TRBV7-2
J gene: TRBJ2-5
CDR3 protein: CASSRYQETQYF
CDR3 DNA: TGTGCCAGCAGCCGGTACCAAGAGACCCAGTACTTC

D gene: TRBD1
clone size: .
V gene: TRBV25-1
J gene: TRBJ1-2
CDR3 protein: CASRQTGMDYGYTF
CDR3 DNA: TGTGCCAGCAGACAGACAGGGATGGACTATGGCTACACCTTC

D gene: .
clone size: .
V gene: TRBV4-1
J gene: TRBJ1-3
CDR3 protein: CASSPLATGNTIYF
CDR3 DNA: TGCGCCAGCAGCCCGTTAGCAACCGGAAACACCATATATTTT

D gene: .
clone size: once
V gene: TRBV10-1
J gene: TRBJ2-3
CDR3 protein: CASGYTDTQYF
CDR3 DNA: TGCGCCAGCGGGTACACAGATACGCAGTATTTT

D gene: .
clone size: .
V gene: TRBV7-2
J gene: TRBJ2-2
CDR3 protein: CASSPRVTNTGELFF
CDR3 DNA: TGTGCCAGCAGCCCGCGAGTAACGAACACCGGGGAGCTGTTTTTT

D gene: TRBD1
clone size: .
V gene: TRBV5-1
J gene: TRBJ2-7
CDR3 protein: CASSLNRGAGEQYF
CDR3 DNA: TGCGCCAGCAGCCTCAACAGGGGGGCCGGCGAGCAGTACTTC

D gene: .
clone size: .
V gene: TRBV5-1
J gene: TRBJ2-2
CDR3 protein: CASSDPGTTNTGELFF
CDR3 DNA: TGCGCCAGCAGCGACCCCGGGACAACGAACACCGGGGAGCTGTTTTTT

D gene: .
clone size: .
V gene: TRBV7-9
J gene: TRBJ2-2
CDR3 protein: CASSRVAGELFF
CDR3 DNA: TGTGCCAGCAGCCGAGTTGCCGGGGAGCTGTTTTTT

D gene: .
clone size: .
V gene: TRBV11-2
J gene: TRBJ1-6
CDR3 protein: CASSDVIGGSYNSPLHF
CDR3 DNA: TGTGCCAGCAGCGATGTAATAGGGGGGTCCTATAATTCACCCCTCCACTTT

D gene: TRBD1
clone size: .
V gene: TRBV18
J gene: TRBJ2-2
CDR3 protein: CASSPWRQGNGELFF
CDR3 DNA: TGTGCCAGCTCACCATGGAGACAGGGGAACGGGGAGCTGTTTTTT

D gene: TRBD1
clone size: .
V gene: TRBV5-1
J gene: TRBJ1-2
CDR3 protein: CASAVGQIGEGYTF
CDR3 DNA: TGCGCCAGCGCAGTGGGACAGATCGGGGAAGGCTACACCTTC

D gene: TRBD1
clone size: .
V gene: TRBV7-9
J gene: TRBJ1-6
CDR3 protein: CASSSPGTDNSPLHF
CDR3 DNA: TGTGCCAGCAGCTCCCCCGGGACAGATAATTCACCCCTCCACTTT

D gene: .
clone size: once
V gene: TRBV19
J gene: TRBJ2-1
CDR3 protein: CASAQEIVVEQFF
CDR3 DNA: TGTGCCAGTGCTCAGGAGATTGTCGTTGAGCAGTTCTTC

D gene: TRBD1
clone size: .
V gene: TRBV18
J gene: TRBJ1-3
CDR3 protein: CASSPGDSRGTIYF
CDR3 DNA: TGTGCCAGCTCACCTGGGGACAGCCGGGGCACCATATATTTT

D gene: TRBD1
clone size: .
V gene: TRBV18
J gene: TRBJ1-4
CDR3 protein: CASSPNSGQNNEKLFF
CDR3 DNA: TGTGCCAGCTCACCAAACTCGGGACAGAATAATGAAAAACTGTTTTTT

D gene: .
clone size: .
V gene: TRBV11-3
J gene: TRBJ2-1
CDR3 protein: CASSPEKGWEGYNEQFF
CDR3 DNA: TGTGCCAGCAGCCCCGAGAAGGGTTGGGAAGGGTACAATGAGCAGTTCTTC

D gene: .
clone size: .
V gene: TRBV3-1/TRBV3-2
J gene: TRBJ1-3
CDR3 protein: CASSPRPSSGNTIYF
CDR3 DNA: TGTGCCAGCAGCCCCCGACCAAGCTCTGGAAACACCATATATTTT

D gene: .
clone size: .
V gene: TRBV7-2
J gene: TRBJ1-2
CDR3 protein: CASSPDYGYTF
CDR3 DNA: TGTGCCAGCAGCCCCGACTATGGCTACACCTTC